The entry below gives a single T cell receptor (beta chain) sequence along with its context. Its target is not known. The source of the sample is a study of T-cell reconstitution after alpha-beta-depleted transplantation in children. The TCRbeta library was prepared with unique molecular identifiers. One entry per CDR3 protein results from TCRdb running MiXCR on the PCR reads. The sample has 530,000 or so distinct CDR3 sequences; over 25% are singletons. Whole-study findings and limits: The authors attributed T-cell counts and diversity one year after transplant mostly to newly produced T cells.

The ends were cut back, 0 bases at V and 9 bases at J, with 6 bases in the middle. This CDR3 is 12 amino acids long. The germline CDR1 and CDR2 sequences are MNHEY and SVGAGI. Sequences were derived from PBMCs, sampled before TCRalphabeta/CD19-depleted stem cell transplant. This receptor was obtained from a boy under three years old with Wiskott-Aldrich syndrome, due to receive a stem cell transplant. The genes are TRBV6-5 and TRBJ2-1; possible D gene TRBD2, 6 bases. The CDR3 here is CASSYSGLEQFF. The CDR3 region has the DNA TGTGCCAGCAGTTACTCGGGACTTGAGCAGTTCTTC.